The entry below gives a single T cell receptor beta chain sequence along with its context. Its antigen is not identified. The data stem from a study of beta chain features in type 1 diabetes. Study results and limitations: Insertions at VDJ junctions were less frequent in type 1 diabetes patients. These patients also deleted more nucleotides at the same junctions.

Expressed TCRB transcripts were sequenced after all isolated RNA was converted to cDNA. This table comes from immunoSEQ multiplex PCR, and its TCRdb copy is limited to in-frame clones, with some not included. Of 110,000 to 150,000 clones listed, 9% to 9.5% are singletons. This CDR3 has 13 amino acids. V dropped 0 bases and J dropped 8 bases, with 10 bases sitting between them. Germline-derived CDR1 and CDR2 are MNHNY and SVGAGI (reference sequence). This TCR derives from a man aged 18 to 29 in good health. The chain uses TRBV6-6 and TRBJ1-2; D might be TRBD1 (6 bases). The sequenced sample consisted of central memory CD4+ T cells from blood. The CDR3 DNA reads as TGTGCCAGCAGTTACTCGGACAGAGGAGGCTACACCTTC. It codes for CASSYSDRGGYTF.